A selection of T cell receptor beta chains follows, all from one sample in a study of blood T cell repertoires in COVID-19. The data were produced by immunoSEQ multiplex PCR, yet TCRdb's version contains in-frame clones alone and is incomplete. The sample lists about 180,000 clones, 70% to 90% seen once, with over 9.5% in the top ten. Sequenced: peripheral blood. These TCRs come from a human donor with active or convalescent COVID-19. The donor label of this sample is uncertain. Both conserved end residues are part of each CDR3. The D gene is left open where the match is weak. Clone size is stated in some rows and not others, as once, few, many or a class when expanded.

J gene: TRBJ1-4; D gene: NA; clone size: NA; V gene: TRBV10-2; CDR3 DNA: TGCGCCAGCTTGGAATCCCTTGGACAGAATAATGAAAAACTGTTTTTT; CDR3 protein: CASLESLGQNNEKLFF
J gene: TRBJ2-3; D gene: TRBD2; clone size: NA; V gene: TRBV11-2; CDR3 DNA: TGTGCCAGCAGCTTAGGGACTAGCGGGACCAATACGCAGTATTTT; CDR3 protein: CASSLGTSGTNTQYF
J gene: TRBJ1-1; D gene: TRBD1; clone size: NA; V gene: TRBV27; CDR3 DNA: TGTGCCAGCAGTTTAAGACCCCTCGGACAGGCAATTGAAGCTTTCTTT; CDR3 protein: CASSLRPLGQAIEAFF
J gene: TRBJ1-6; D gene: TRBD1; clone size: NA; V gene: TRBV9; CDR3 DNA: TGTGCCAGCAGCGCCGGGACAGTGAATTCACCCCTCCACTTT; CDR3 protein: CASSAGTVNSPLHF
J gene: TRBJ2-7; D gene: TRBD2; clone size: NA; V gene: TRBV6-2/TRBV6-3; CDR3 DNA: TGTGCCAGCAGTTACCCCGGACTAGCGGGGGGGCAACCCTACGAGCAGTACTTC; CDR3 protein: CASSYPGLAGGQPYEQYF
J gene: TRBJ2-7; D gene: NA; clone size: NA; V gene: TRBV19; CDR3 DNA: TGTGCCAGTAGAGACAGAGCTACCTACGAGCAGTACTTC; CDR3 protein: CASRDRATYEQYF
J gene: TRBJ2-1; D gene: NA; clone size: NA; V gene: TRBV6-2/TRBV6-3; CDR3 DNA: TGTGCCAGCAGTTACGAACGGTATCTCTACAATGAGCAGTTCTTC; CDR3 protein: CASSYERYLYNEQFF
J gene: TRBJ1-4; D gene: TRBD1; clone size: NA; V gene: TRBV10-3; CDR3 DNA: TGTGCCATCAGTAAGACGACAGGGCCCGATGAAAAACTGTTTTTT; CDR3 protein: CAISKTTGPDEKLFF
J gene: TRBJ2-2; D gene: NA; clone size: NA; V gene: TRBV11-2; CDR3 DNA: TGTGCCAGCAGCCCAGGGTTGTCCGGGGAGCTGTTTTTT; CDR3 protein: CASSPGLSGELFF
J gene: TRBJ2-5; D gene: NA; clone size: NA; V gene: TRBV18; CDR3 DNA: TGTGCCAGCTCACCAGCAGACAAGACCCAGTACTTC; CDR3 protein: CASSPADKTQYF
J gene: TRBJ2-1; D gene: NA; clone size: NA; V gene: TRBV25-1; CDR3 DNA: TGTGCCAGCAGGGAGAGTACTTGGGAGCAGTTCTTC; CDR3 protein: CASRESTWEQFF
J gene: TRBJ1-2; D gene: NA; clone size: NA; V gene: TRBV28; CDR3 DNA: TGTGCCAGCAGTCCCCCCTCCGGGGGGCGGAATGGCTACACCTTC; CDR3 protein: CASSPPSGGRNGYTF
J gene: TRBJ2-7; D gene: TRBD2; clone size: NA; V gene: TRBV4-1; CDR3 DNA: TGCGCCAGCAGCCAAGCACCGGGACTAGCTAATTCCGAGCAGTACTTC; CDR3 protein: CASSQAPGLANSEQYF
J gene: TRBJ2-7; D gene: TRBD2; clone size: NA; V gene: TRBV4-1; CDR3 DNA: TGCGCCAGCAGATCGACTAGCGGGGGACCCTACGAGCAGTACTTC; CDR3 protein: CASRSTSGGPYEQYF
J gene: TRBJ1-1; D gene: NA; clone size: NA; V gene: TRBV5-5; CDR3 DNA: TGTGCCAGCAGCCTTTTACACCCCAGGGTAGGGACTGAAGCTTTCTTT; CDR3 protein: CASSLLHPRVGTEAFF
J gene: TRBJ2-7; D gene: NA; clone size: NA; V gene: TRBV11-2; CDR3 DNA: TGTGCCAGCAGCTTAGCCAGGGGCTCCTACGAGCAGTACTTC; CDR3 protein: CASSLARGSYEQYF
J gene: TRBJ1-1; D gene: TRBD1; clone size: NA; V gene: TRBV2; CDR3 DNA: TGTGCCAGCAAACCCGGACAGGCAAATCCTGAAGCTTTCTTT; CDR3 protein: CASKPGQANPEAFF
J gene: TRBJ2-7; D gene: NA; clone size: NA; V gene: TRBV21-1; CDR3 DNA: TGTGCCAGCAGCAAGGCCGAGCAGTACTTC; CDR3 protein: CASSKAEQYF
J gene: TRBJ2-7; D gene: NA; clone size: few; V gene: TRBV3-1/TRBV3-2; CDR3 DNA: TGTGCCAGCAGATTGACAGACTCCTACGAGCAGTACTTC; CDR3 protein: CASRLTDSYEQYF
J gene: TRBJ1-5; D gene: NA; clone size: NA; V gene: TRBV4-1; CDR3 DNA: TGCGCCAGCAGCCAAGCCGGGCAGGGGAATCAGCCCCAGCATTTT; CDR3 protein: CASSQAGQGNQPQHF
J gene: TRBJ2-5; D gene: NA; clone size: NA; V gene: TRBV5-6; CDR3 DNA: TGTGCCAGCAGCTTGGACAGGCGGGAGACCCAGTACTTC; CDR3 protein: CASSLDRRETQYF